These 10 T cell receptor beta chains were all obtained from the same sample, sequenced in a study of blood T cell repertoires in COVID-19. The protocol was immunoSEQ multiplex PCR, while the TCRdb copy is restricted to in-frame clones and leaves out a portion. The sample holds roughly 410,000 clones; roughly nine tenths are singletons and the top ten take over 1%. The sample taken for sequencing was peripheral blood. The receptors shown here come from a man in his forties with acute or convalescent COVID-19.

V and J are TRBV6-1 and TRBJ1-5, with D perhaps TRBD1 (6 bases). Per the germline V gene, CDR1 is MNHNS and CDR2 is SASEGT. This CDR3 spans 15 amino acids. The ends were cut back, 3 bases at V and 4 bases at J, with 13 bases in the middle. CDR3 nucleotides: TGTGCCAGCAGTGAGGACAGAATGGGGAATCAGCCCCAGCATTTT. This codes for CASSEDRMGNQPQHF.

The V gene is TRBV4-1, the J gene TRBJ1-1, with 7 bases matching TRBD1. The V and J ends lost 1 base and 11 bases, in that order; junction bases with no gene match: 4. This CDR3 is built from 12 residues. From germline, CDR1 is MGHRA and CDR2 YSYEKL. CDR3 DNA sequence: TGCGCCAGCAGCCAAGGGAGGGGGCGGGCTTTCTTT. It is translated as CASSQGRGRAFF.

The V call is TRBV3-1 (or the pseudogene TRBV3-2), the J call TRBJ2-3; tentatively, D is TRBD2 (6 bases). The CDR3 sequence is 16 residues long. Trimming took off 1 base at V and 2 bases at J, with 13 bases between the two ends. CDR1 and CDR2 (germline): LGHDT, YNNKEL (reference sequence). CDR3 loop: CASSQAGASYTDTQYF. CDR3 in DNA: TGTGCCAGCAGCCAAGCGGGAGCGTCTTACACAGATACGCAGTATTTT.

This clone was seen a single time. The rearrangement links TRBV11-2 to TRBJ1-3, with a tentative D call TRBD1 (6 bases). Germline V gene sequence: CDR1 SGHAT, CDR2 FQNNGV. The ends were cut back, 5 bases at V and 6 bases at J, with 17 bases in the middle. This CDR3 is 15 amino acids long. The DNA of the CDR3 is TGTGCCAGCAGCACCGAGGACAGCCTCCTAAACACCATATATTTT. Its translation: CASSTEDSLLNTIYF.

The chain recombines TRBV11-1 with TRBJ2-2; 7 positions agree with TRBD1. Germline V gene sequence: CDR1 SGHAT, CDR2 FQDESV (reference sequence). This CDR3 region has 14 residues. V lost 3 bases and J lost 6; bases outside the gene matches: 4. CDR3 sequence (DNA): TGTGCCAGCAGCTTTTCACAGGGGCCCGGGGAGCTGTTTTTT. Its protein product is CASSFSQGPGELFF.

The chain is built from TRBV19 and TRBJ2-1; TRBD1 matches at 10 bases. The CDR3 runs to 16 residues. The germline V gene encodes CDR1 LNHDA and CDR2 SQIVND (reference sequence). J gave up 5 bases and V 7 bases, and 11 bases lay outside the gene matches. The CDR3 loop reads CASKGTGVILDNEQFF. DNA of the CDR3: TGTGCCAGTAAGGGGACAGGGGTTATCCTCGACAATGAGCAGTTCTTC.

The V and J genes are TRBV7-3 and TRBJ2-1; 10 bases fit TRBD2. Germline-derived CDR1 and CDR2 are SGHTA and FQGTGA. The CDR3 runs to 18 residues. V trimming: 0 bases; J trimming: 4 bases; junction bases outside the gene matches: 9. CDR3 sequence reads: CASSLTGPLAGGYNEQFF. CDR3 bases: TGTGCCAGCAGCTTAACAGGACCCTTAGCGGGGGGATACAATGAGCAGTTCTTC.

The CDR3 sequence is CASSSTGYEQYF. The CDR3 DNA sequence: TGTGCCAGCAGCTCGACAGGGTACGAGCAGTACTTC. The chain links TRBV7-9 to TRBJ2-7; 7 bases fit TRBD1. The J segment lost 4 bases and the V segment lost 4 bases, leaving 1 base of the junction unmatched. The CDR3 length is 12 residues. From germline, CDR1 is SEHNR and CDR2 FQNEAQ (reference sequence).

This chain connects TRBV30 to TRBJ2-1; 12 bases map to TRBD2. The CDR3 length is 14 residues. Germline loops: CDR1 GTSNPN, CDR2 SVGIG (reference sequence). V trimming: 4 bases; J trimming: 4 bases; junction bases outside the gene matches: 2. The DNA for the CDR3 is TGTGCCTGGACGACTAGCGGGGGATACAATGAGCAGTTCTTC. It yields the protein CAWTTSGGYNEQFF.

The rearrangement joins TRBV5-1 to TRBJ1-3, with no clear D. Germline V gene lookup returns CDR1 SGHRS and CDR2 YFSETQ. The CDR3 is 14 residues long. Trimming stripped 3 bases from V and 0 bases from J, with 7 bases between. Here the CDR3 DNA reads TGCGCCAGCAGCTCGACAAACTCTGGAAACACCATATATTTT. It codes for CASSSTNSGNTIYF. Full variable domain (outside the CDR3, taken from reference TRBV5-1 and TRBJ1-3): KAGVTQTPRYLIKTRGQQVTLSCSPISGHRSVSWYQQTPGQGLQFLFEYFSETQRNKGNFPGRFSGRQFSNSRSEMNVSTLELGDSALYLCASSSTNSGNTIYFGEGSWLTVV.